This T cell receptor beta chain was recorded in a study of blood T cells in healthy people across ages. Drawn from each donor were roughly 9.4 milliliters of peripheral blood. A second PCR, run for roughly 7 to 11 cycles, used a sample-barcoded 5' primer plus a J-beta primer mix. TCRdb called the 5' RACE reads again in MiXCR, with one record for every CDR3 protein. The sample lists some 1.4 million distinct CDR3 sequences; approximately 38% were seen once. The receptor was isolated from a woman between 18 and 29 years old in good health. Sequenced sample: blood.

The CDR3 DNA reads as TGTGCTAGTGGTCTCCTTGGGGGCGGCACAGATACGCAGTATTTT. The encoded protein is CASGLLGGGTDTQYF. V is TRBV12-5 and J is TRBJ2-3; TRBD1 might be the D (6 bases). This CDR3 region has 15 residues. V was cut by 5 bases and J by 1 base, with 13 bases left in between. Germline V lookup: CDR1 LGHNT, CDR2 FRNRAP.